One and the same sample provided the 28 T cell receptor beta chains below, sequenced in a study of shared clonotypes between healthy human individuals. Some clones are missing from TCRdb's copy, which holds only in-frame ones; the method was immunoSEQ multiplex PCR. Here the sample spans some 95,000 clones, 65% to 70% being singletons. The source material was memory CD8+ T cells sorted from blood. The subset: CD45RO+ cells pooled with CCR7-negative TemRA cells. These receptors came from a young man in good health.

This clone has only a few counts. The genes are TRBV30 and TRBJ2-7; 8 bases map to TRBD2. The length of the CDR3 is 14 residues. V was pared by 0 bases and J by 7 bases, with 8 bases of the junction left unmatched. Germline V gene lookup returns CDR1 GTSNPN and CDR2 SVGIG (reference sequence). CDR3 region: CAWSVGAGGREQYF. The CDR3 coding sequence is TGTGCCTGGAGTGTGGGCGCGGGAGGTAGGGAGCAGTACTTC.

The rearrangement links TRBV4-3 to TRBJ1-1, with D possibly matching TRBD1 (6 bases). This CDR3 comprises 15 residues. Germline lookup yields CDR1 LGHNA and CDR2 YSLEER. V shed 1 base and J shed 1 base, with 10 bases lying between them. DNA for the CDR3: TGCGCCAGCAGCCAAGCTCCGGGGGCGAACACTGAAGCTTTCTTT. Its translation is CASSQAPGANTEAFF.

The chain recombines TRBV27 with TRBJ2-7; D is perhaps TRBD2 (6 bases). This CDR3 contains 14 residues. In germline, CDR1 is MNHEY, CDR2 SMNVEV (reference sequence). V lost 5 bases, J lost 1 base, and 12 bases lay in between. CDR3: CASSGTVVSYEQYF. The CDR3, as DNA: TGTGCCAGCAGTGGGACTGTTGTTTCCTACGAGCAGTACTTC.

This clone was observed a few times. The chain has TRBV27 and TRBJ2-3; D may be TRBD2 (7 bases). V was pared by 5 bases and J by 10 bases, with 13 bases between. The CDR3 covers 12 residues. From germline, CDR1 is MNHEY and CDR2 SMNVEV (reference sequence). CDR3 nucleotide sequence: TGTGCCAGCAGTACGGCGGGGGCCGCGCAGTATTTT. Amino acid sequence: CASSTAGAAQYF.

This chain connects TRBV28 to TRBJ2-7; no reliable D call. From germline, CDR1 is MDHEN and CDR2 SYDVKM. V lost 6 bases, J lost 3 bases, and 9 bases lay in between. This CDR3 contains 12 residues. In DNA, the CDR3 is TGTGCCAGCAGCTTTGTAAACTACGAGCAGTACTTC. Amino acid sequence: CASSFVNYEQYF.

The V gene is TRBV15, the J gene TRBJ2-7, with D unresolved. Between the trimmed V and J ends, which lost 5 bases and 0 bases, there was a span of 17 bases. CDR1 and CDR2 (germline): LNHNV, YYDKDF (reference sequence). The CDR3 runs to 16 residues. CDR3 nucleotides: TGTGCCACCAGCCAACACAGATCCCCACTCTCCTACGAGCAGTACTTC. Translation: CATSQHRSPLSYEQYF.

The chain recombines TRBV2 with TRBJ2-1; D call uncertain. With 4 bases removed from V and 4 bases from J, the gap between germline ends came to 14 bases. This CDR3 region has 15 residues. Germline V gene data show CDR1 as SNHLY and CDR2 as FYNNEI. For the CDR3, the DNA is TGTGCCAGCAGTGGGAGTTTGGAGAATTACAATGAGCAGTTCTTC. Translation: CASSGSLENYNEQFF.

This clone occurred many times. The same CDR3 is also encoded by other DNA sequences in this sample. The chain carries TRBV29-1 and TRBJ2-3; D may correspond to TRBD1 or TRBD2 (5 bases each). Germline assignment: CDR1 SQVTM and CDR2 ANQGSEA. Deletions cut 1 base from V and 0 bases from J, with 11 bases between. CDR3 length equals 15 residues. CDR3 in amino acids: CSVEGDGPSTDTQYF. The CDR3 DNA follows: TGCAGCGTTGAAGGGGACGGACCTAGCACAGATACGCAGTATTTT.

V is TRBV5-1 and J is TRBJ2-1; D may match TRBD1 or TRBD2 (5 bases each). The V gene lost 4 bases and the J gene lost 7 bases, with 15 bases spanning the gap. Germline V gene lookup returns CDR1 SGHRS and CDR2 YFSETQ. This CDR3 comprises 14 residues. The CDR3 nucleotides are TGCGCCAGCAGCCGCTCCGGGACCGAGAATGAGCAGTTCTTC. Its translation is CASSRSGTENEQFF. The full variable domain, its missing parts supplied by reference TRBV5-1 and TRBJ2-1, is KAGVTQTPRYLIKTRGQQVTLSCSPISGHRSVSWYQQTPGQGLQFLFEYFSETQRNKGNFPGRFSGRQFSNSRSEMNVSTLELGDSALYLCASSRSGTENEQFFGPGTRLTVL.

The CDR3 region has the DNA TGTGCCATCAGCAGGGAGGGGACTCGAAGCTCCTACGAGCAGTACTTC. Translation: CAISREGTRSSYEQYF. The chain carries TRBV10-3 and TRBJ2-7, with 7 bases aligning to TRBD2. The CDR3 is 16 residues long. Trimming removed 6 bases from V and 0 bases from J; junction bases left unmatched: 11. Germline V gene data show CDR1 as ENHRY and CDR2 as SYGVKD.

The rearrangement joins TRBV7-2 to TRBJ2-7; D is possibly TRBD2 (5 bases). Trimming left V 2 bases short and J 1 base short, with 15 bases between. Germline-derived CDR1 and CDR2 are SGHTA and FQGNSA. The CDR3 is 16 residues long. The CDR3 bases are TGTGCCAGCAGCTTAAACTACGGGATGGTTTCCTACGAGCAGTACTTC. Translated: CASSLNYGMVSYEQYF. The complete variable domain, with remaining parts taken from reference TRBV7-2 and TRBJ2-7, reads GAGVSQSPSNKVTEKGKDVELRCDPISGHTALYWYRQSLGQGLEFLIYFQGNSAPDKSGLPSDRFSAERTGGSVSTLTIQRTQQEDSAVYLCASSLNYGMVSYEQYFGPGTRLTVT.

This chain connects TRBV9 to TRBJ2-1, with 11 bases fitting TRBD2. The CDR3 loop spans 17 amino acids. The trim removed 0 bases at V and 3 bases at J, leaving 5 bases unmatched. Germline V gives CDR1 SGDLS, CDR2 YYNGEE. As DNA, the CDR3 is TGTGCCAGCAGCGTAGAACCTAGCGGGAGGTTCTACAATGAGCAGTTCTTC. The encoded protein is CASSVEPSGRFYNEQFF. The complete variable domain, with remaining parts taken from reference TRBV9 and TRBJ2-1, reads DSGVTQTPKHLITATGQRVTLRCSPRSGDLSVYWYQQSLDQGLQFLIQYYNGEERAKGNILERFSAQQFPDLHSELNLSSLELGDSALYFCASSVEPSGRFYNEQFFGPGTRLTVL.

To note about this clone: Additional DNA sequences in this sample encode the identical CDR3. This rearrangement joins TRBV11-2 to TRBJ2-7; no reliable D call. Trimming stripped 5 bases from V and 3 bases from J, with 8 bases between. The CDR3 is made up of 12 amino acids. CDR1 and CDR2 from the germline V gene are SGHAT and FQNNGV. The CDR3 DNA follows: TGTGCCAGCAGCCCACGAAACTACGAGCAGTACTTC. Residues: CASSPRNYEQYF.

This clone was counted between two and nine times. This sequence joins TRBV7-2 and TRBJ1-5; D is unresolved. V was shortened by 7 bases and J by 7 bases, with 11 bases between the two germline ends. The CDR3 has 12 amino acids. The germline V gene encodes CDR1 SGHTA and CDR2 FQGNSA. CDR3 amino acids: CASNQGSQPQHF. The CDR3 region has the DNA TGTGCCAGCAATCAAGGTTCCCAGCCCCAGCATTTT.

This clone was seen a few times. The rearrangement joins TRBV6-1 to TRBJ2-7; D is possibly TRBD2 (7 bases). Germline loops: CDR1 MNHNS, CDR2 SASEGT. CDR3 length equals 15 residues. V gave up 2 bases and J gave up 5 bases, with 16 bases separating them. CDR3 region: CASSEQGGGGHEQYF. CDR3 in DNA: TGTGCCAGCAGTGAACAGGGAGGGGGGGGCCACGAGCAGTACTTC.

This clone came up many times. V gene TRBV10-2 combines with J gene TRBJ2-7; the D gene is possibly TRBD1 (6 bases). CDR3 length: 13 amino acids. Trimming shortened V by 2 bases and J by 3 bases, and 8 bases separated the two germline ends. Germline lookup yields CDR1 WSHSY and CDR2 SAAADI. In DNA, the CDR3 is TGCGCCAGCAGTGAGACGGACAGCTACGAGCAGTACTTC. As protein: CASSETDSYEQYF.

The chain links TRBV5-6 to TRBJ2-3; 7 nucleotides match TRBD2. Unmatched junction bases numbered 7, after V lost 4 bases and J lost 8 bases. This CDR3 is 13 amino acids long. Looked up from germline, CDR1 is SGHDT and CDR2 is YYEEEE. The CDR3 here is CASSDAREGTQYF. For the CDR3, the DNA is TGTGCCAGCAGCGACGCCAGGGAGGGTACGCAGTATTTT.

The V gene is TRBV4-2, the J gene TRBJ2-7, with 11 bases identical to TRBD2. With 1 base clipped from V and 6 bases from J, the junction kept 11 bases outside the gene matches. Germline V lookup: CDR1 LGHNA, CDR2 YNFKEQ. The CDR3 loop spans 17 amino acids. CDR3 in amino acids: CASSQGLAGGHESEQYF. DNA of the CDR3: TGTGCCAGCAGCCAAGGGCTAGCGGGAGGTCACGAATCCGAGCAGTACTTC.

The V and J genes are TRBV5-4 and TRBJ2-1; D not certain. V shed 0 bases and J shed 14 bases, with 9 bases lying between them. This CDR3 has 11 residues. From germline, CDR1 is SGHNT and CDR2 YYREEE (reference sequence). CDR3 region: CASSLGPWEFF. CDR3 DNA sequence: TGTGCCAGCAGCTTGGGACCTTGGGAGTTCTTC.

The gene calls are TRBV27 and TRBJ1-1, with D possibly TRBD1 on 6 matching bases. Germline loops: CDR1 MNHEY, CDR2 SMNVEV (reference sequence). V was clipped by 5 bases and J by 2 bases, with 12 bases between them. CDR3 size: 14 residues. The CDR3 DNA follows: TGTGCCAGCAGTCGCGGACAGTTCAACACTGAAGCTTTCTTT. This translates into CASSRGQFNTEAFF.

The genes are TRBV2 and TRBJ2-7, with D perhaps TRBD1 or TRBD2 (5 bases each). The CDR3 is 14 amino acids. Trimming shortened V by 4 bases and J by 3 bases, and 13 bases separated the two germline ends. Germline assignment: CDR1 SNHLY and CDR2 FYNNEI. CDR3 DNA sequence: TGTGCCAGCAGTGCCGGGTGGGACGGCTACGAGCAGTACTTC. Translating it yields CASSAGWDGYEQYF.

The CDR3 region is CASSLKGAGYEQYF. The CDR3 coding sequence is TGTGCCAGCAGTTTAAAAGGGGCCGGGTACGAGCAGTACTTC. The gene calls are TRBV27 and TRBJ2-5, with D possibly being TRBD1 (5 bases). The J call may not be correct, given that the DNA end is closer to TRBJ2-7. Germline V CDR1 and CDR2: MNHEY, SMNVEV (reference sequence). CDR3 length: 14 residues.

This clone appeared once. CDR3 DNA sequence: TGCGCCAGCAGTGACGGCTACTCCTACGAGCAGTACTTC. Translated: CASSDGYSYEQYF. This chain links TRBV10-2 with TRBJ2-7; no reliable D call. The CDR3 totals 13 residues. CDR1 and CDR2 (germline): WSHSY, SAAADI. The V end lost 3 bases, the J end lost 0 bases, and 6 bases lay between the germline ends.

The chain has TRBV28 and TRBJ2-2; 7 bases match TRBD2. Germline V lookup: CDR1 MDHEN, CDR2 SYDVKM. This CDR3 is 15 amino acids long. V gave up 5 bases and J gave up 5 bases; unmatched junction bases: 8. The CDR3, as DNA: TGTGCCAGCAGTGCCCGCGGGAGAACGACCGGGGAGCTGTTTTTT. The encoded protein is CASSARGRTTGELFF.

The chain links TRBV6-6 to TRBJ1-2, with no clear D. With 4 bases removed from V and 5 bases from J, the gap between germline ends came to 20 bases. Germline V lookup: CDR1 MNHNY, CDR2 SVGAGI (reference sequence). The CDR3 extends over 16 amino acids. Here the CDR3 reads CASSSGVGKGRYGYTF. CDR3 nucleotides: TGTGCCAGCAGTTCCGGGGTCGGTAAAGGTCGTTATGGCTACACCTTC.

This clone was seen many times. The chain links TRBV11-2 to TRBJ2-1; 9 bases map to TRBD2. This CDR3 is 19 amino acids long. V was clipped by 4 bases and J by 4 bases; unmatched bases: 17. Germline-derived CDR1 and CDR2 are SGHAT and FQNNGV. In nucleotides, the CDR3 is TGTGCCAGCAGCTCCTACCCCAAGACTAGCGGAGCCTTTTACAATGAGCAGTTCTTC. As protein: CASSSYPKTSGAFYNEQFF.

The rearrangement joins TRBV4-3 to TRBJ2-7; TRBD1 might be the D (6 bases). The CDR3 sequence is 13 residues long. The V and J ends lost 2 bases and 6 bases respectively, with 11 bases between them. Germline CDR1 is LGHNA and CDR2 is YSLEER. This CDR3 is CASSQYRESEQYF. CDR3 nucleotides: TGCGCCAGCAGCCAATACAGGGAGTCCGAGCAGTACTTC.

This sequence joins TRBV2 and TRBJ1-1; 10 bases line up with TRBD1. CDR1 and CDR2 from the germline V gene are SNHLY and FYNNEI. Trimming took 6 bases from V and 3 from J; bases not matched to a gene: 4. The CDR3 contains 14 residues. DNA for the CDR3: TGTGCCAGCAGGACCGGGACAGGGGACACTGAAGCTTTCTTT. Translating it yields CASRTGTGDTEAFF.